One sample yielded the 2 T cell receptor beta chains listed below, sequenced in a study of blood T cell repertoires in COVID-19. Sequenced by immunoSEQ multiplex PCR; TCRdb stores in-frame clones only, minus some. Here the sample spans 180,000 or so clones, approximately 78% being singletons. Sequencing was done on a sample of peripheral blood. These receptor sequences come from a woman at least 80 years old with active or convalescent COVID-19.

This clone has a handful of counts. The V and J genes are TRBV5-1 and TRBJ2-7; D is unresolved. CDR1 is SGHRS and CDR2 is YFSETQ in the germline V gene. The CDR3 spans 14 residues. V gave up 3 bases and J gave up 2 bases, with 12 bases separating them. The CDR3 DNA reads TGCGCCAGCAGCTCCGGGTCAGCCACCTACGAGCAGTACTTC. Translated: CASSSGSATYEQYF.

The J gene is TRBJ2-1, the V gene TRBV19, with 9 bases identical to TRBD2. Germline V gene data show CDR1 as LNHDA and CDR2 as SQIVND (reference sequence). Trimming removed 7 bases from V and 3 bases from J; junction bases left unmatched: 4. The CDR3 extends over 14 amino acids. The DNA of the CDR3 is TGTGCCAGTAACAAAGCGGGGGGCTACAATGAGCAGTTCTTC. Protein sequence: CASNKAGGYNEQFF.